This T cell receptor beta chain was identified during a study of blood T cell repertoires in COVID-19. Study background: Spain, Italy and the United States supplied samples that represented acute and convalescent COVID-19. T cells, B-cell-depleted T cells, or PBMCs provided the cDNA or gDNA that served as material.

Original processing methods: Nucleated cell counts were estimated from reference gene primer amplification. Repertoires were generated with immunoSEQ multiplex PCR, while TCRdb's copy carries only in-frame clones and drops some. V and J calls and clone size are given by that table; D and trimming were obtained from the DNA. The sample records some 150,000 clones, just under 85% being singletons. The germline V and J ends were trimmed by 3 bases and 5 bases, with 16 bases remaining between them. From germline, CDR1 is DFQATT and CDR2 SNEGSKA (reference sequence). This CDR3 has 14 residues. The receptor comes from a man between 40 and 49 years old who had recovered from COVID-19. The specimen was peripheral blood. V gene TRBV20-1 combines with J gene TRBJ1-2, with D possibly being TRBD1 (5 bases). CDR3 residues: CSASEGKRGYGYTF. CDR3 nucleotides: TGCAGTGCTAGTGAGGGGAAGCGGGGGTATGGCTACACCTTC.